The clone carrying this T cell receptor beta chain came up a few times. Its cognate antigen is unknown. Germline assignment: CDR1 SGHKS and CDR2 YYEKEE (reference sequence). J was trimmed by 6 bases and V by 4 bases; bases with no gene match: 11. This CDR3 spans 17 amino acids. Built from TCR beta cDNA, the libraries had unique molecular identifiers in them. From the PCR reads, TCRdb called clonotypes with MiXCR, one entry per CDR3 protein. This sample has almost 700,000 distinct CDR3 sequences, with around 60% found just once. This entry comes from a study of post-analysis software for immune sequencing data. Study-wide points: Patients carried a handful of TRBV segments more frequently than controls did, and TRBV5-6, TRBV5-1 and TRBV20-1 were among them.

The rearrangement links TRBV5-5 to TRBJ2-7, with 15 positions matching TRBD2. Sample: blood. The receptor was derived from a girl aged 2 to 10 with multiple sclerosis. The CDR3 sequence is CASSPGLAGGPRVEQYF. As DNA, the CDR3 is TGTGCCAGCAGCCCAGGACTAGCGGGAGGGCCACGAGTCGAGCAGTACTTC.